This T cell receptor (beta chain) was retrieved from a study of T-cell reconstitution after alpha-beta-depleted transplantation in children. In this sample, this clonotype turned up many times. Unique molecular identifiers featured in how the TCRbeta library was prepared. TCRdb re-analysed the PCR reads in MiXCR, keeping a single row per CDR3 protein. The sample carries about 27,000 distinct CDR3 sequences, under 8% recorded once. Germline V CDR1 and CDR2: MNHEY, SVGAGI. This CDR3 comprises 16 residues. The V and J ends lost 0 bases and 0 bases respectively, with 9 bases between them. This TCR came from a male patient younger than 18 who had a stem cell transplant for acute myeloid leukemia, so the T cells may come from the graft donor. Sequencing used PBMCs, mostly from graft donor cells, obtained 180 days after TCRalphabeta/CD19-depleted stem cell transplant. V usage is TRBV6-5 and J usage is TRBJ1-3, with a weak D call TRBD1 (6 bases). In DNA form, the CDR3 reads TGTGCCAGCAGTTACTCGATACAGGGCTCTGGAAACACCATATATTTT. It is translated as CASSYSIQGSGNTIYF.